The clone carrying this T cell receptor beta chain has more than one count but fewer than ten. Its antigen is as yet unknown. This record belongs to a study of a mutant IDH1 vaccine in newly diagnosed glioma. Study overall: The therapy given earlier, which was standard therapy, consisted of radiotherapy, temozolomide, or both, and most of the patients received both. Study-level points and caveats: Researchers report vaccine-induced immune responses in roughly 93% of patients. Pseudoprogression seemed unlinked to shifts in top peripheral T cell clonotypes.

The CDR3 is 16 residues long. Deletions cut 4 bases from V and 2 bases from J, with 16 bases between. Germline assignment: CDR1 MNHEY and CDR2 SMNVEV (reference sequence). Time point given: week 11, during vaccination. The vaccine gave 300 ug of a 20-mer mutant IDH1 peptide subcutaneously per dose. Produced via immunoSEQ multiplex PCR; TCRdb's table is partial and in-frame only. Of some 130,000 clones listed, about four fifths were seen once; the top ten hold 5.5%. The V call is TRBV27, the J call TRBJ2-3; possible D gene TRBD2, 5 bases. The clonotype comes from a man aged 35-49 years with glioma. Specimen: PBMCs, collected from a glioma patient whose treatment included an IDH1 peptide vaccine. The CDR3: CASSSRTRGTTDTQYF. As DNA, the CDR3 is TGTGCCAGCAGTTCACGCACTCGGGGAACCACAGATACGCAGTATTTT.